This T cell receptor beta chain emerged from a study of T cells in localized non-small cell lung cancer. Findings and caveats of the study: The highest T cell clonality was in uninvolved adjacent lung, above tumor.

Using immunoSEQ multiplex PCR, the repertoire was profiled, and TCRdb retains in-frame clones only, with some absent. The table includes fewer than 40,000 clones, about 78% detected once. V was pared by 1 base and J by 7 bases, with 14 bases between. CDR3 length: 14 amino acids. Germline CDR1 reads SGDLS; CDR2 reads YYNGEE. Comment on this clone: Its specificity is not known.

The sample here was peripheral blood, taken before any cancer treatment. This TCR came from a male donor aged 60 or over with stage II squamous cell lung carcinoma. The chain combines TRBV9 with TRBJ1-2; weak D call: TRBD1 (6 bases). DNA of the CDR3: TGTGCCAGCAGCGTACGTCCACAGGGTAGTGGCTACACCTTC. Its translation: CASSVRPQGSGYTF.